This is a list of T cell receptor beta chains from one sample in a study of blood T cell repertoires in COVID-19. Method: immunoSEQ multiplex PCR; TCRdb's copy keeps in-frame clones and lacks some. The repertoire holds more than 95,000 clones, with over 75% as singletons. Input material: peripheral blood. Source of these receptors: a human donor in a cohort sampled during active or convalescent COVID-19. Both conserved end residues are part of each CDR3. D genes are given only for firm matches. Clone size appears in some rows only: once, few, many, or a class for an expanded clone.

DNA,CDR3,V,size,J,D
TGTGCCAGTAGTATCGCGGCAGGGGACACTGAAGCTTTCTTT,CASSIAAGDTEAFF,TRBV19,.,TRBJ1-1,.
TGTGCCAGCAGCTTACAGGTTGCATCTGGAAACACCATATATTTT,CASSLQVASGNTIYF,TRBV7-6,.,TRBJ1-3,.
TGCGCCAGCAGCCAAGGCACGAGCTCCTACGAGCAGTACTTC,CASSQGTSSYEQYF,TRBV4-1,.,TRBJ2-7,.
TGCGCCAGCAGAGCGGGGGGCCTATACAATGAGCAGTTCTTC,CASRAGGLYNEQFF,TRBV4-3,few,TRBJ2-1,TRBD2
TGTGCCAGCAGAATCGGCTATGGCTACACCTTC,CASRIGYGYTF,TRBV6-5,.,TRBJ1-2,.
TGTGCCAGCGGCGGGGAGGGAGAGACCCAGTACTTC,CASGGEGETQYF,TRBV9,.,TRBJ2-5,TRBD2
TGTGCCAGCAGCCTAGGACAGGGAATGAACACTGAAGCTTTCTTT,CASSLGQGMNTEAFF,TRBV5-6,.,TRBJ1-1,TRBD1
TGTGCCAGCAGTTACGGGGACAGAAGTGATGGCTACACCTTC,CASSYGDRSDGYTF,TRBV6-5,.,TRBJ1-2,TRBD1
TGTGCCAGCAGAGCCAAACAGGGGGCTCGTGGCTACACCTTC,CASRAKQGARGYTF,TRBV28,once,TRBJ1-2,TRBD1
TGTGCCTGGAGTGTACTACCCCCCACCGCGTATGCCGGGGAGCTGTTTTTT,CAWSVLPPTAYAGELFF,TRBV30,few,TRBJ2-2,.
TGTGCCTGGAGTGAGTCTAGCGGGGAGTACAATGAGCAGTTCTTC,CAWSESSGEYNEQFF,TRBV30,.,TRBJ2-1,TRBD2
TGCGCCAGCAGGCAGGAGACTACGACGGGGAATACGCAGTATTTT,CASRQETTTGNTQYF,TRBV5-1,.,TRBJ2-3,.
TGTGCCAGCTCACCCCTGGGCACAGGCGCCGGGGAGCTGTTTTTT,CASSPLGTGAGELFF,TRBV18,once,TRBJ2-2,.
TGCAGCGTTGATCGGGGGTTAAGCACCGGGGAGCTGTTTTTT,CSVDRGLSTGELFF,TRBV29-1,.,TRBJ2-2,.
TGCGCCAGCAGCCAGGGACACCTCTATGGCTACACCTTC,CASSQGHLYGYTF,TRBV5-1,.,TRBJ1-2,.
TGTGCCAGCAGGAGGGACAGGGTGGAGGAGCAGTACTTC,CASRRDRVEEQYF,TRBV6-5,.,TRBJ2-7,TRBD1
TGTGCCACCTCCGGGACACCCTCCGAGCAGTACTTC,CATSGTPSEQYF,TRBV28,.,TRBJ2-7,.
TGCGCCAGCAGCCCAATACAGGGGGGGAATTCACCCCTCCACTTT,CASSPIQGGNSPLHF,TRBV5-1,.,TRBJ1-6,TRBD1
TGTGCCAGCAGTTCAGGTGGCAAGGGTGAAGGGGGTGAGCAGTTCTTC,CASSSGGKGEGGEQFF,TRBV6-5,.,TRBJ2-1,.
TGTGCCAGCAGCTTAGTTTATTGGCAGGGCCTAAGTACCGGGGAGCTGTTTTTT,CASSLVYWQGLSTGELFF,TRBV7-2,.,TRBJ2-2,.
TGTGCCAGCAGCCAAAGCCGACAGAGCGGGGGGTACAATGAGCAGTTCTTC,CASSQSRQSGGYNEQFF,TRBV3-1/TRBV3-2,.,TRBJ2-1,TRBD2
TGTGCCAGCAGCGCGGGGGGGAGCTCCTATAATTCACCCCTCCACTTT,CASSAGGSSYNSPLHF,TRBV7-9,.,TRBJ1-6,.
TGTGCCAGCAGACTTAGCGGGGGGTTAGACATTCAGTACTTC,CASRLSGGLDIQYF,TRBV2,.,TRBJ2-4,TRBD2
TGTGCCAGTAGGGCCGGGACAGTGAACACTGAAGCTTTCTTT,CASRAGTVNTEAFF,TRBV19,.,TRBJ1-1,TRBD1
TGTGCCAGCAGTCCGACGGGGGGCGAGACCCAGTACTTC,CASSPTGGETQYF,TRBV12-3/TRBV12-4,.,TRBJ2-5,.
TGTGCCAGCAGCCAAGATTTAGCGGGGACAAGCACAGATACGCAGTATTTT,CASSQDLAGTSTDTQYF,TRBV3-1/TRBV3-2,.,TRBJ2-3,TRBD2
TGTGCCAGCAGCGTAGAGGGCACGGGGGCCAAAAACATTCAGTACTTC,CASSVEGTGAKNIQYF,TRBV9,medium-sized,TRBJ2-4,.
TGTGCCAGCAGTGAAAGGGCAGGGGAGAATTCACCCCTCCACTTT,CASSERAGENSPLHF,TRBV2,.,TRBJ1-6,.
TGTGCCAGCTCCAACGAGAGCTCCTATAATTCACCCCTCCACTTT,CASSNESSYNSPLHF,TRBV11-3,few,TRBJ1-6,.
TGTGCCAGCAGCTTGCGGGGATCTAGCAATCAGCCCCAGCATTTT,CASSLRGSSNQPQHF,TRBV7-2,.,TRBJ1-5,.
TGTGCCATCGGGGTCCAGGGAGGTGGATCTGGGGCCAACGTCCTGACTTTC,CAIGVQGGGSGANVLTF,TRBV10-3,.,TRBJ2-6,.
TGCGCCAGCAGCTTTGATCAGACTTCCACAGATACGCAGTATTTT,CASSFDQTSTDTQYF,TRBV5-1,.,TRBJ2-3,.
TGTGCCAGCAGCTCCCCCCCCGGGGGGGCCGCTTCAGATACGCAGTATTTT,CASSSPPGGAASDTQYF,TRBV7-9,once,TRBJ2-3,TRBD2
TGCGCCAGCAGCCCGAGCGGACAGCACTATGGCTACACCTTC,CASSPSGQHYGYTF,TRBV5-1,.,TRBJ1-2,.
TGTGCCAGCAGCTTAGCCTTAGCGGGGGGGCGGGAGCAGTACTTC,CASSLALAGGREQYF,TRBV7-2,.,TRBJ2-7,TRBD2
TGTGCCAGTATCAGGGGGAACACCGGGGAGCTGTTTTTT,CASIRGNTGELFF,TRBV19,.,TRBJ2-2,.
TGTGCCAGTACCGGACAGGGGGCCAACTATGGCTACACCTTC,CASTGQGANYGYTF,TRBV19,.,TRBJ1-2,TRBD1
TGCGCCAGCAGCCAATCCTCGACAGGGAAAGGGCCCGAGCAGTACTTC,CASSQSSTGKGPEQYF,TRBV4-3,.,TRBJ2-7,TRBD1
TGCGCCAGCAGCTCGGGACAGAGGGCGGAGACCCAGTACTTC,CASSSGQRAETQYF,TRBV5-1,.,TRBJ2-5,TRBD1
TGTGCCAGCAGCTTAGGACAGGGAAGCTACGAGCAGTACTTC,CASSLGQGSYEQYF,TRBV5-6,.,TRBJ2-7,TRBD1
TGCGCCAGCAGCCAAGAAGGAGGTGCCCTAGCGGGGGAGCACGGGGAGCTGTTTTTT,CASSQEGGALAGEHGELFF,TRBV4-3,few,TRBJ2-2,TRBD2
TGTGCCAGCAGGTTGGGGGGTATCACTGAAGCTTTCTTT,CASRLGGITEAFF,TRBV11-3,.,TRBJ1-1,.
TGTGCCACCAGCATCCCCGGGACTAGCGAGACCCAGTACTTC,CATSIPGTSETQYF,TRBV24-1,.,TRBJ2-5,TRBD2
TGTGCCAGTAGTGGGGGACAGATGCACTACTATAATTCACCCCTCCACTTT,CASSGGQMHYYNSPLHF,TRBV19,.,TRBJ1-6,TRBD1
TGTGCCAGCAGTTTTTCCGGGACAGGGGTAGACGGCTACACCTTC,CASSFSGTGVDGYTF,TRBV27,.,TRBJ1-2,TRBD1
TGTGCCAGCAGCTTGGGACAGGGGGGAACTGAAGCTTTCTTT,CASSLGQGGTEAFF,TRBV11-2,.,TRBJ1-1,TRBD1